The 30 T cell receptor beta chains reported below all come from one sample, sequenced in a study of molecular identifiers for immune sequencing clone quantification (dated by TCRdb to about 2018). Library construction relied on PCR. Sequencing was performed on an Illumina HiSeq 4000. TCRdb reran the public reads through fastp at Q25 and MiXCR, keeping productive beta chains. Each CDR3 protein gets just one entry, which takes the most common genes and DNA from the rows behind it. The sample table shows approximately 670,000 distinct CDR3 sequences, and 15% to 20% are seen once. The top ten hold roughly 0.85% of the sample. Source material: naive CD8+ T cells from blood, with Jurkat cell RNA spiked in. The cell subset or site tag for this specimen amounts to: FACS-sorted CD8+CD4-CCR7+CD45RA+ naive T cells. These receptors were collected from a human donor in good health. Some libraries in this study had Jurkat cell RNA spiked in.

A remark on this clonotype: Being one base from a much bigger clone, this may be a read error. This chain uses TRBV6-5 with TRBJ2-3, with 7 bases fitting TRBD2. Per the germline V gene, CDR1 is MNHEY and CDR2 is SVGAGI. This CDR3 region has 14 residues. The CDR3 DNA follows: TGTGCCAGCAGTTATGGTGGGACTACAGATGCGCAGTATTTT. This encodes CASSYGGTTDAQYF.

Notes on this clonotype: Just one base apart from a much larger clone, this may be a read error. The chain is built from TRBV7-9 and TRBJ1-4; the D gene is possibly TRBD1 (5 bases). The CDR3 extends over 16 amino acids. V was trimmed by 6 bases and J by 5 bases, leaving 19 bases between them. Germline CDR1 SEHNR, CDR2 FQNEAQ (reference sequence). The CDR3 region has the DNA TGTGCCAGCAGGCGAAGCGGCGGGGGACTGAATGAAAAACTGTTTTTT. This translates into CASRRSGGGLNEKLFF.

With respect to this clonotype: One base away lies a much larger clone, so this may be a sequencing read error. The CDR3 DNA is TGTGCCAGCAGCTTAAACAGGTTGGGGAACACCGGGGAGCTGCTTTTT. It is translated as CASSLNRLGNTGELLF. The chain is built from TRBV7-6 and TRBJ2-2; possibly TRBD1 or TRBD2 for D (5 bases each). Per the germline V gene, CDR1 is SGHVS and CDR2 is FNYEAQ. The CDR3 totals 16 residues. Full variable domain (remainder filled in from reference TRBV7-6 and TRBJ2-2): GAGVSQSPRYKVTKRGQDVALRCDPISGHVSLYWYRQALGQGPEFLTYFNYEAQQDKSGLPNDRFSAERPEGSISTLTIQRTEQRDSAMYRCASSLNRLGNTGELLFGEGSRLTVL.

This clonotype was counted many times. This rearrangement joins TRBV4-1 to TRBJ2-2; maybe TRBD2 (5 bases). The V end was cut by 0 bases, the J end by 3 bases, with 11 bases between. Germline CDR1 and CDR2: MGHRA and YSYEKL. This CDR3 comprises 16 residues. CDR3 in amino acids: CASSQDWELDTGELFF. The CDR3 bases are TGCGCCAGCAGCCAAGATTGGGAGTTGGACACCGGGGAGCTGTTTTTT.

At least ten counts were recorded for this clonotype. The CDR3 DNA reads as TGTGCCAGCAGTTACCCTAGCGGGGGGCAGGATACGCAGTATTTT. Translating it yields CASSYPSGGQDTQYF. The gene calls are TRBV27 and TRBJ2-3; TRBD2 matches 11 bases. Trimming cost V 4 bases and J 6 bases; bases outside gene matches: 6. There are 15 residues in the CDR3. CDR1 MNHEY and CDR2 SMNVEV come from the germline V gene (reference sequence).

This clonotype occurred many times. The rearrangement joins TRBV20-1 to TRBJ1-1; possible D gene TRBD1, 6 bases. Germline V gene sequence: CDR1 DFQATT, CDR2 SNEGSKA (reference sequence). There are 11 residues in the CDR3. V lost 7 bases and J 11 bases, leaving 17 bases between the germline ends. The CDR3 here is CSVIPGVVAFF. The CDR3 DNA reads as TGCAGTGTTATTCCAGGGGTGGTTGCTTTCTTT.

This clonotype showed up many times. This chain links TRBV7-6 with TRBJ1-1, with a weak D call TRBD1 (6 bases). Germline lookup yields CDR1 SGHVS and CDR2 FNYEAQ. The CDR3 loop spans 13 amino acids. V dropped 4 bases and J dropped 7 bases, with 13 bases sitting between them. The CDR3 protein is CASSYPAQGEAFF. In DNA form, the CDR3 reads TGTGCCAGCAGCTATCCAGCACAGGGTGAAGCTTTCTTT.

Only one count was recorded for this clonotype. The chain is built from TRBV27 and TRBJ1-1, with a tentative D call TRBD1 (6 bases). This CDR3 comprises 15 residues. Trimming shortened V by 6 bases and J by 2 bases, and 16 bases separated the two germline ends. The V gene's germline CDR1 is MNHEY and CDR2 SMNVEV (reference sequence). The CDR3 sequence is CASSRGQCLNTEAFF. The CDR3 DNA follows: TGTGCCAGCAGCCGCGGACAGTGCCTAAACACTGAAGCTTTCTTT.

This clonotype came up many times. V and J are TRBV30 and TRBJ1-3; the D gene is possibly TRBD1 (5 bases). Germline values: CDR1 GTSNPN, CDR2 SVGIG (reference sequence). This CDR3 comprises 12 residues. V lost 3 bases and J 4 bases, leaving 7 bases between the germline ends. This chain's CDR3 is CAWSGDGNTIYF. The CDR3 DNA is TGTGCCTGGAGCGGGGACGGAAACACCATATATTTT. Based on the CDR3 plus reference TRBV30 and TRBJ1-3, the full variable domain is SQTIHQWPATLVQPVGSPLSLECTVEGTSNPNLYWYRQAAGRGLQLLFYSVGIGQISSEVPQNLSASRPQDRQFILSSKKLLLSDSGFYLCAWSGDGNTIYFGEGSWLTVV.

The CDR3 sequence: CASSYDLLSGSSYEQYF. Written as DNA, the CDR3 is TGTGCCAGCAGTTACGATCTCTTGAGCGGAAGCTCCTACGAGCAGTACTTC. This rearrangement joins TRBV6-2 or TRBV6-3 to TRBJ2-7, with a tentative D call TRBD2 (5 bases). V dropped 2 bases and J dropped 0 bases, with 17 bases sitting between them. Germline CDR1 is MNHEY and CDR2 is SVGEGT. The CDR3 length is 17 residues.

As regards this clonotype: Possible read error: a much larger clone is one base away. This sequence joins TRBV28 and TRBJ1-1, with D unclear. CDR3 length: 14 residues. The germline gives CDR1 MDHEN, CDR2 SYDVKM. CDR3 region: CASSKHVLNTEASF. CDR3 DNA: TGTGCCAGCAGTAAGCACGTTCTGAACACTGAAGCTTCCTTT.

This clonotype was found many times. V usage is TRBV7-9 and J usage is TRBJ1-4; no definite D call. The CDR3 sequence is 17 residues long. V was trimmed by 4 bases and J by 0 bases, leaving 15 bases between them. Germline CDR1 SEHNR, CDR2 FQNEAQ (reference sequence). The CDR3 is CASSSYRGFATNEKLFF. The CDR3 DNA sequence: TGTGCCAGCAGCTCATACCGAGGATTTGCAACTAATGAAAAACTGTTTTTT.

The rearrangement uses TRBV5-6 and TRBJ1-2; TRBD1 is a possible D gene (6 bases). This CDR3 is built from 15 residues. Germline-derived CDR1 and CDR2 are SGHDT and YYEEEE. The germline V and J ends were trimmed by 0 bases and 3 bases, with 12 bases remaining between them. The CDR3, as DNA: TGTGCCAGCAGCTTGGGGGCAGGGGTTGACTATGGCTACACCTTC. This encodes CASSLGAGVDYGYTF.

The sample holds many counts of this clonotype. This chain joins TRBV20-1 and TRBJ2-7, with 7 bases fitting TRBD2. Germline-derived CDR1 and CDR2 are DFQATT and SNEGSKA (reference sequence). This CDR3 comprises 12 residues. This CDR3 reads CRRREISYEQYF. The CDR3 nucleotides are TGCAGGCGGCGGGAGATATCCTACGAGCAGTACTTC.

This clonotype was recorded at least ten times. This chain connects TRBV5-1 to TRBJ2-7; TRBD1 matches at 9 bases. Unmatched junction bases numbered 7, after V lost 0 bases and J lost 6 bases. Germline V gene data show CDR1 as SGHRS and CDR2 as YFSETQ. The CDR3 has 15 amino acids. CDR3 nucleotide sequence: TGCGCCAGCAGCTTGGACGCCGGGACAGGGCCCGAGCAGTACTTC. Amino acid sequence: CASSLDAGTGPEQYF.

Comment on this clonotype: A much larger clone is a single base away; this may be a read error. The V and J genes are TRBV11-2 and TRBJ2-3, with unresolved D. The length of the CDR3 is 16 residues. CDR1 and CDR2 (germline): SGHAT, FQNNGV. The V end lost 1 base, the J end lost 1 base, and 12 bases lay between the germline ends. The CDR3 DNA reads as TGTGCCAGCAGCTTAGGCTGGGGTGCGGGCACAGATACGCAGTATTTT. Translated: CASSLGWGAGTDTQYF.

At least ten counts were recorded for this clonotype. The chain carries TRBV4-3 and TRBJ2-7, with TRBD2 as a possible D gene (5 bases). Between the trimmed V and J ends, which lost 0 bases and 2 bases, there was a span of 8 bases. Germline V CDR1 and CDR2: LGHNA, YSLEER. This CDR3 is 14 amino acids long. For the CDR3, the DNA is TGCGCCAGCAGCCAAGATCGGCGGGCCTACGAGCAGTACTTC. It translates to CASSQDRRAYEQYF.

The sample holds many counts of this clonotype. This chain links TRBV7-9 with TRBJ2-3, with 8 bases that match TRBD2. The CDR3 is made up of 15 amino acids. J was trimmed by 4 bases and V by 5 bases; bases with no gene match: 8. Germline V gene data show CDR1 as SEHNR and CDR2 as FQNEAQ (reference sequence). CDR3 DNA sequence: TGTGCCAGCAGCAACGGGGGGGGAGCTGCAGATACGCAGTATTTT. Its protein product is CASSNGGGAADTQYF.

This clonotype was counted a few times. The V call is TRBV18, the J call TRBJ2-7; possibly TRBD1 for D (6 bases). CDR3 size: 15 residues. Looked up from germline, CDR1 is KGHSH and CDR2 is LQKENI. With 0 bases removed from V and 6 bases from J, the gap between germline ends came to 15 bases. CDR3 residues: CASSPPGTLMGEQYF. CDR3 sequence (DNA): TGTGCCAGCTCACCACCCGGGACATTAATGGGCGAGCAGTACTTC.

This clonotype was seen ten or more times. This chain joins TRBV11-3 and TRBJ1-1; D might be TRBD1 (6 bases). CDR3 length: 14 amino acids. From germline, CDR1 is SGHNT and CDR2 YENEEA. Deletions cut 5 bases from V and 1 base from J, with 11 bases between. The CDR3: CASSQTGENTEAFF. CDR3 in DNA: TGTGCCAGCAGCCAGACAGGAGAGAACACTGAAGCTTTCTTT.

This clonotype was counted ten times or more. J is TRBJ2-6 and V is TRBV23-1; tentatively, D is TRBD2 (6 bases). TRBV23-1 is recorded as an ORF, its role being uncertain. V dropped 0 bases and J dropped 2 bases, with 17 bases sitting between them. The CDR3 is 19 residues long. CDR3 DNA sequence: TGCGCCAGCAGTCAATCGTGGCAGGAGGGGAAAACTGGGGCCAACGTCCTGACTTTC. Its protein product is CASSQSWQEGKTGANVLTF.

Details on this clonotype: A much larger clonotype is one base distant, so this may be a read error. The chain joins TRBV7-9 to TRBJ1-1; the D gene is possibly TRBD1 (5 bases). Germline values: CDR1 SEHNR, CDR2 FQNEAQ (reference sequence). This CDR3 has 13 amino acids. The chain's CDR3 is CAGSTSEGTEAFF. The CDR3 coding sequence is TGTGCCGGCAGCACATCAGAGGGGACTGAAGCTTTCTTT.

The rearrangement links TRBV27 to TRBJ2-1; D tentatively fits TRBD1 or TRBD2 (6 bases each). The germline V gene encodes CDR1 MNHEY and CDR2 SMNVEV (reference sequence). V was cut by 0 bases and J by 5 bases, with 17 bases left in between. The CDR3 is 17 residues long. This CDR3 reads CASSLSGGTGRDNEQFF. CDR3 coding DNA: TGTGCCAGCAGTTTATCCGGGGGCACAGGGAGAGACAATGAGCAGTTCTTC.

The V gene is TRBV7-6, the J gene TRBJ2-3; 10 bases are shared with TRBD2. CDR1 and CDR2 from the germline V gene are SGHVS and FNYEAQ. J lost 0 bases, V lost 2 bases, and 17 bases had no gene match. This CDR3 comprises 21 residues. CDR3 residues: CASSLNLPGLARDTSTDTQYF. The CDR3 DNA reads as TGTGCCAGCAGCTTAAACCTCCCGGGACTAGCGCGAGATACTAGCACAGATACGCAGTATTTT.

In regard to this clonotype: A read error is possible here, since a much larger clone lies one base away. This chain joins TRBV6-2 or TRBV6-3 and TRBJ2-3; D remains unclear. V lost 0 bases to trimming and J lost 1 base, with 11 bases between them. CDR3 size: 16 residues. Germline-derived CDR1 and CDR2 are MNHEY and SVGEGT. In nucleotides, the CDR3 is TGTGCCAGCAGTTACTCCGACATCCCCGGCACAGATACGCAGTATTTT. As protein: CASSYSDIPGTDTQYF.

This clonotype was seen many times. The chain uses TRBV29-1 and TRBJ2-7; D possibly corresponds to TRBD1 (6 bases). In germline, CDR1 is SQVTM, CDR2 ANQGSEA. V dropped 4 bases and J dropped 6 bases, with 7 bases sitting between them. The CDR3 contains 10 residues. The CDR3 DNA follows: TGCAGCGTTGTAGGGGGCGAGCAGTACTTC. Translated, it gives CSVVGGEQYF.

The table lists this clonotype with many counts. This chain uses TRBV12-3 or TRBV12-4 with TRBJ1-5; 9 bases line up with TRBD1. Losses at the gene ends were 4 bases for V and 6 bases for J; bases not matched to a gene: 4. This CDR3 has 14 amino acids. The CDR3 protein is CASSYRGPRQPQHF. The CDR3 coding sequence is TGTGCCAGCAGTTACAGGGGGCCCCGTCAGCCCCAGCATTTT.

This clonotype was counted ten times or more. The chain couples TRBV9 to TRBJ2-7, with TRBD1 matching over 10 bases. The CDR3 loop spans 17 amino acids. CDR1 is SGDLS, CDR2 YYNGEE, per germline. The trim removed 0 bases at V and 2 bases at J, leaving 8 bases unmatched. The CDR3, as DNA: TGTGCCAGCAGCGTAGGTCGAGACGGACAGGGGGCCTACGAGCAGTACTTC. It is translated as CASSVGRDGQGAYEQYF.

This clonotype came up many times. The chain employs TRBV28 and TRBJ2-5; 7 bases agree with TRBD2. CDR1 and CDR2 from the germline V gene are MDHEN and SYDVKM. The CDR3 runs to 12 residues. J was trimmed by 5 bases and V by 8 bases; bases with no gene match: 5. CDR3 residues: CASGSGLETQYF. CDR3 nucleotide sequence: TGTGCCAGCGGTAGCGGGTTGGAGACCCAGTACTTC.

With respect to this clonotype: This may stem from a read error, because a much larger clone lies one nucleotide away. The genes are TRBV9 and TRBJ2-7; no definite D call. V lost 0 bases and J 4 bases, leaving 14 bases between the germline ends. Germline assignment: CDR1 SGDLS and CDR2 YYNGEE. CDR3 length: 15 amino acids. In nucleotides, the CDR3 is TGTGCCAGCAGCGTAGCTAATGGGGATCTTTACGAGCAGTACTTC. It codes for CASSVANGDLYEQYF. Complete variable domain (other parts from reference TRBV9 and TRBJ2-7): DSGVTQTPKHLITATGQRVTLRCSPRSGDLSVYWYQQSLDQGLQFLIQYYNGEERAKGNILERFSAQQFPDLHSELNLSSLELGDSALYFCASSVANGDLYEQYFGPGTRLTVT.